This TCR beta chain was sequenced in a study of T cell responses to AZD1222 COVID-19 vaccine. Study-level points and caveats: Donors were largely white British and mainly female; clonal diversity was possibly underestimated. Nearly half of spike-specific TCRs reportedly target variant regions that are unmutated in the B.1.351 and B.1.1.7 variants. Only six people who got AZD1222 tested seropositive at baseline.

Produced via immunoSEQ multiplex PCR; TCRdb's table is partial and in-frame only. The data hold 150,000 to 200,000 clones, with approximately 89% observed a single time. As regards this clone: Its target is unknown.

The V segment lost 5 bases and the J segment 6 bases; nucleotides outside the gene matches: 15. The CDR3 is 18 residues long. Germline V gives CDR1 MDHEN, CDR2 SYDVKM. The sample here was peripheral blood, taken 28 days after the second AZD1222 dose. This sequence joins TRBV28 and TRBJ2-3; TRBD2 matches at 12 bases. The TCR was taken from an adult who received the AZD1222 COVID-19 vaccine. Here the CDR3 reads CASSTPSLAGGGRDTQYF. In nucleotides, the CDR3 is TGTGCCAGCAGTACCCCTTCACTAGCGGGAGGCGGCCGGGATACGCAGTATTTT. The variable domain in full, with the rest retrieved from reference TRBV28 and TRBJ2-3, is DVKVTQSSRYLVKRTGEKVFLECVQDMDHENMFWYRQDPGLGLRLIYFSYDVKMKEKGDIPEGYSVSREKKERFSLILESASTNQTSMYLCASSTPSLAGGGRDTQYFGPGTRLTVL.